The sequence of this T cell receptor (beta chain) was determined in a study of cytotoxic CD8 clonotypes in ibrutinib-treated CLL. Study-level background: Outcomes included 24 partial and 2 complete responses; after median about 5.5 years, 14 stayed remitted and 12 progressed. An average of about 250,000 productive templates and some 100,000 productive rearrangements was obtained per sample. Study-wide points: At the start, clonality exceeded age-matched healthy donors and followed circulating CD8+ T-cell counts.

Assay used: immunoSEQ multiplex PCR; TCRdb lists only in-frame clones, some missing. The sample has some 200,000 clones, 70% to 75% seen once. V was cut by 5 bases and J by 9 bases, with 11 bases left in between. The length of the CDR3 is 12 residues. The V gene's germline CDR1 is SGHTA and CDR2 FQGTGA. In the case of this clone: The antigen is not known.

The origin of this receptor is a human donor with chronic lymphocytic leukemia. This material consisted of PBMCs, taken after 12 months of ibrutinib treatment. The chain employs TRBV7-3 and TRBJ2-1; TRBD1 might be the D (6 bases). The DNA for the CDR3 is TGTGCCAGCAGCGACACAGGGAGTGAGCAGTTCTTC. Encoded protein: CASSDTGSEQFF.